This entry lists 9 T cell receptor beta chains sequenced from one sample in a study of shared clonotypes between healthy human individuals (dated by TCRdb to 2019 to 2021). The library was prepared using the immunoSEQ multiplex PCR assay. TCRdb's version of the immuneACCESS table is confined to in-frame rearrangements and falls short of the full clone set. An unresolved V gene accounts for under half of the shortfall where checked; the remainder is of unknown origin. For this sample there are 2 million to 2.5 million clones; around 95% appear just once. The ten largest account for 0.1% to 0.15% of the sample. The sample consisted of naive CD4+ T cells sorted from blood. The intended sense of this specimen's cell subset or site label: CD45RA+ positively selected. These receptors originate from a man aged 18 to 30 in good health.

This clone was picked up one time. The J gene is TRBJ2-3, the V gene TRBV11-2; D is unclear. V was trimmed by 6 bases and J by 1 base, leaving 14 bases between them. The germline gives CDR1 SGHAT, CDR2 FQNNGV. This CDR3 is built from 15 residues. The CDR3 loop is CASRQAGSGTDTQYF. CDR3 bases: TGTGCCAGCAGACAAGCCGGGTCGGGCACAGATACGCAGTATTTT. The variable domain in full, with the rest retrieved from reference TRBV11-2 and TRBJ2-3, is EAGVAQSPRYKIIEKRQSVAFWCNPISGHATLYWYQQILGQGPKLLIQFQNNGVVDDSQLPKDRFSAERLKGVDSTLKIQPAKLEDSAVYLCASRQAGSGTDTQYFGPGTRLTVL.

The chain carries TRBV30 and TRBJ1-3; D remains ambiguous. V lost 3 bases and J lost 2, with 8 bases in between. This CDR3 has 13 amino acids. From germline, CDR1 is GTSNPN and CDR2 SVGIG (reference sequence). DNA of the CDR3: TGTGCCTGGAGCAGTTTGACTGGAAACACCATATATTTT. It codes for CAWSSLTGNTIYF.

CDR3 DNA: TGCGCCAGCAGCTTGCCCTCGGAGAATGAGCAGTTCTTC. It specifies CASSLPSENEQFF. The genes are TRBV5-1 and TRBJ2-1; D unclear. The germline gives CDR1 SGHRS, CDR2 YFSETQ. V lost 1 base and J lost 7, with 9 bases in between. The CDR3 consists of 13 residues.

The chain is built from TRBV2 and TRBJ1-2; D is perhaps TRBD1 (6 bases). V dropped 4 bases and J dropped 2 bases, with 17 bases sitting between them. Germline CDR1 is SNHLY and CDR2 is FYNNEI. The CDR3 length is 16 residues. The CDR3 here is CASSGALGAPNYGYTF. In DNA form, the CDR3 reads TGTGCCAGCAGTGGGGCCTTGGGGGCCCCAAACTATGGCTACACCTTC. The full variable domain, its missing parts supplied by reference TRBV2 and TRBJ1-2, is EPEVTQTPSHQVTQMGQEVILRCVPISNHLYFYWYRQILGQKVEFLVSFYNNEISEKSEIFDDQFSVERPDGSNFTLKIRSTKLEDSAMYFCASSGALGAPNYGYTFGSGTRLTVV.

V is TRBV5-1 and J is TRBJ2-5, with D uncertain. Trimming pared 1 base from V and 0 bases from J, leaving 10 bases between. CDR1 is SGHRS, CDR2 YFSETQ, per germline. This CDR3 has 15 amino acids. The CDR3 loop reads CASSLMGNYQETQYF. As DNA, the CDR3 is TGCGCCAGCAGCTTGATGGGAAACTACCAAGAGACCCAGTACTTC.

The rearrangement joins TRBV29-1 to TRBJ1-6, with 8 positions matching TRBD1. The V gene end was trimmed by 4 bases and the J gene end by 8 bases; junction bases not matched to a gene: 4. The V gene's germline CDR1 is SQVTM and CDR2 ANQGSEA. The CDR3 spans 13 residues. This CDR3 reads CSVGSGGDSPLHF. The CDR3 nucleotides are TGCAGCGTTGGGTCAGGGGGCGATTCACCCCTCCACTTT.

In regard to this clone: In the same sample, other DNA sequences code for this CDR3. The chain combines TRBV6-1 with TRBJ2-7; 7 nucleotides align to TRBD1. V trimming: 6 bases; J trimming: 0 bases; junction bases outside the gene matches: 8. The CDR3 is 15 residues long. CDR1 and CDR2 (germline): MNHNS, SASEGT. DNA for the CDR3: TGTGCCAGCAGCCGAACCGGGACAGACTCCTACGAGCAGTACTTC. Translation gives CASSRTGTDSYEQYF.

The J gene is TRBJ2-1, the V gene TRBV10-3; 10 bases are shared with TRBD2. CDR3 length: 13 residues. Germline CDR1 is ENHRY and CDR2 is SYGVKD. The ends lost 10 bases at V and 4 bases at J; junction bases unmatched: 4. The chain's CDR3 is CATIAGGYNEQFF. The CDR3 region has the DNA TGTGCCACCATAGCGGGGGGATACAATGAGCAGTTCTTC.

The chain employs TRBV4-2 and TRBJ2-2, with 9 bases fitting TRBD2. CDR3 size: 17 residues. CDR1 and CDR2 (germline): LGHNA, YNFKEQ. V dropped 0 bases and J dropped 4; count of bases not matched to a gene: 6. The CDR3 protein is CASSQDFETSGTGELFF. CDR3 DNA sequence: TGTGCCAGCAGCCAAGATTTCGAGACTAGCGGCACCGGGGAGCTGTTTTTT.